Listed below are T cell receptor beta chains from one sample, sequenced in a study of PD-1 blockade in classical Hodgkin lymphoma. TCRdb's table, derived via immunoSEQ multiplex PCR, lists solely in-frame clones and lacks some. The data show about 89,000 clones, approximately 90% seen once. Sequencing was performed on peripheral blood mononuclear cells (PBMCs), taken before the fourth cycle of nivolumab. The receptor source for this set is a human donor with classical Hodgkin lymphoma. Each CDR3 is given with its conserved first and last residue. Fields, in order: clone size, J gene, D gene, V gene, CDR3 DNA, CDR3 protein. A D gene is named only where the DNA matches it firmly. A row's size may be missing; if present it is once, few, many or a size class.

>once|TRBJ2-7|-|TRBV5-6
TGTGCCAGCAGCTTGGGGGCAGGCCCTGGGCTGTGGGAGCAGTACTTC
CASSLGAGPGLWEQYF
>-|TRBJ2-3|TRBD2|TRBV2
TGTGCCAGCAGTGATGGGACTAGCCAACCCACAGATACGCAGTATTTT
CASSDGTSQPTDTQYF
>-|TRBJ2-3|-|TRBV29-1
TGCAGCGTTGAAACGATCACAGATACGCAGTATTTT
CSVETITDTQYF
>-|TRBJ2-2|-|TRBV29-1
TGCAGCGTTGATGGTAGGGGAACCGGGGAGCTGTTTTTT
CSVDGRGTGELFF
>-|TRBJ2-1|TRBD2|TRBV19
TGTGCCAGTAGCACTAGCGGGGGTCCGGGTGAGCAGTTCTTC
CASSTSGGPGEQFF
>-|TRBJ1-1|-|TRBV7-6
TGTGCCAGCAGCTTAGGTAGGGATTACACTGAAGCTTTCTTT
CASSLGRDYTEAFF
>-|TRBJ1-3|-|TRBV28
TGTGCCAGCACCCGGCTAGGGATAGGAAACACCATATATTTT
CASTRLGIGNTIYF
>few|TRBJ1-6|-|TRBV7-6
TGTGCCAGCAGCCCCCCTAATTCACCCCTCCACTTT
CASSPPNSPLHF
>-|TRBJ2-2|-|TRBV9
TGTGCCAGCAGCGTAGGTCTCCGCACCGGGGAGCTGTTTTTT
CASSVGLRTGELFF
>-|TRBJ1-5|-|TRBV7-3
TGTGCCAGCAGCCCAACAGGGCCCAATCAGCCCCAGCATTTT
CASSPTGPNQPQHF
>-|TRBJ2-3|-|TRBV4-3
TGCGCCAGCAGCCAAGATTCACAACTCGGCGCAGATACGCAGTATTTT
CASSQDSQLGADTQYF
>-|TRBJ1-6|TRBD1|TRBV27
TGTGCCAGCAGTTTCGGGACAGGGTTATCACCCCTCCACTTT
CASSFGTGLSPLHF
>-|TRBJ1-5|TRBD1|TRBV19
TGTGCCAGTAGTATAGGACAGGGGAGCAATCAGCCCCAGCATTTT
CASSIGQGSNQPQHF
>-|TRBJ1-5|-|TRBV6-1
TGTGCCAGCAGGGCGGGACGGAATAGCAATCAGCCCCAGCATTTT
CASRAGRNSNQPQHF
>-|TRBJ2-7|TRBD2|TRBV6-5
TGTGCCAGCAGTGGAGCGGGGGGGCCCTACGAGCAGTACTTC
CASSGAGGPYEQYF
>once|TRBJ2-6|-|TRBV7-9
TGTGCCAGCAGCTCCAGCCGGGACATCGGCTCTGGGGCCAACGTCCTGACTTTC
CASSSSRDIGSGANVLTF
>few|TRBJ1-2|-|TRBV14
TGTGCCAGCAGCCAATTTACAGGACCTTCAACCTTC
CASSQFTGPSTF
>-|TRBJ1-1|-|TRBV7-3
TGTGCCAGCAGCCTTTGGGTGAACACTGAAGCTTTCTTT
CASSLWVNTEAFF